These 29 T cell receptor beta chains were sequenced from one sample in a study of monozygotic twins with inflammatory bowel disease. One entry per CDR3 protein, without DNA, is what TCRdb gives after re-calling the 5' RACE reads. This table holds around 450,000 distinct CDR3 sequences. Specimen: blood. The receptor set was obtained from a human donor with ulcerative colitis or Crohn's disease, or a healthy co-twin of an affected twin (not recorded which).

V and J are TRBV12-3 or TRBV12-4 and TRBJ2-3; without DNA, the TCRdb call of TRBD2 cannot be checked. The CDR3 loop spans 15 amino acids. The CDR3 loop reads CASSLARAAADTQYF.

This chain uses TRBV6-1 with TRBJ2-1; without DNA, the TCRdb call of TRBD2 cannot be checked. The germline gives CDR1 MNHNS, CDR2 SASEGT. The length of the CDR3 is 15 residues. CDR3 amino acids: CASPSVAGDSDEQFF.

The CDR3 region is CASSWREGLDEQFF. This chain links TRBV7-2 with TRBJ2-1; TCRdb returns TRBD2, unconfirmable since there is no DNA. Germline-derived CDR1 and CDR2 are SGHTA and FQGNSA. This CDR3 comprises 14 residues.

This chain joins TRBV7-2 and TRBJ2-7; the D gene TCRdb calls, TRBD1, cannot be checked with no DNA. The CDR3 consists of 17 residues. Germline V gene sequence: CDR1 SGHTA, CDR2 FQGNSA. The chain's CDR3 is CASSAAAIGTVLYEQYF. Complete variable domain (other parts from reference TRBV7-2 and TRBJ2-7): GAGVSQSPSNKVTEKGKDVELRCDPISGHTALYWYRQSLGQGLEFLIYFQGNSAPDKSGLPSDRFSAERTGGSVSTLTIQRTQQEDSAVYLCASSAAAIGTVLYEQYFGPGTRLTVT.

The J gene is TRBJ2-3, the V gene TRBV9; TCRdb picks TRBD1, but there is no DNA to check that call. Germline-derived CDR1 and CDR2 are SGDLS and YYNGEE. The CDR3 runs to 15 residues. CDR3 loop: CASSVGGGHTDTQYF.

V usage is TRBV6-5 and J usage is TRBJ2-5; TCRdb designates TRBD1, a call that cannot be tested without DNA. Germline lookup yields CDR1 MNHEY and CDR2 SVGAGI. This CDR3 is built from 12 residues. CDR3 in amino acids: CASTSAGETQYF.

This chain uses TRBV4-2 with TRBJ2-2. The CDR3 has 15 residues. Germline assignment: CDR1 LGHNA and CDR2 YNFKEQ. The CDR3 here is CASSQGAMETGELFF.

The chain combines TRBV7-9 with TRBJ2-3; no DNA is available, so the TRBD2 call from TCRdb remains unchecked. The CDR3 runs to 16 residues. Germline lookup yields CDR1 SEHNR and CDR2 FQNEAQ (reference sequence). CDR3 amino acids: CASSPPPRVGTDTQYF.

This chain links TRBV20-1 with TRBJ2-7; TCRdb gives TRBD2 as the D gene, but with no DNA this cannot be confirmed. CDR1 is DFQATT and CDR2 is SNEGSKA in the germline V gene (reference sequence). The CDR3 runs to 13 residues. The CDR3 sequence: CSAPGLARYEQYF.

The chain has TRBV6-5 and TRBJ2-5. The germline CDR1 and CDR2 sequences are MNHEY and SVGAGI. The CDR3 is 13 residues long. CDR3: CASSRSYQETQYF.

J is TRBJ2-7 and V is TRBV20-1. Germline V lookup: CDR1 DFQATT, CDR2 SNEGSKA (reference sequence). This CDR3 has 13 residues. The CDR3 here is CSASDGSTYEQYF.

The J gene is TRBJ2-1, the V gene TRBV24-1; TCRdb names TRBD1, which stays unverified in the absence of DNA. Looked up from germline, CDR1 is KGHDR and CDR2 is SFDVKD. CDR3 length equals 12 residues. The chain's CDR3 is CATSDPREKQFF.

The chain couples TRBV6-5 to TRBJ2-5; TCRdb's D call, TRBD2, is unchecked because there is no DNA. Germline V lookup: CDR1 MNHEY, CDR2 SVGAGI. The CDR3 has 16 amino acids. The chain's CDR3 is CASSYKGLDDRETQYF.

This chain uses TRBV20-1 with TRBJ2-1; the TRBD2 assignment by TCRdb is unverifiable without DNA. CDR1 and CDR2 from the germline V gene are DFQATT and SNEGSKA (reference sequence). CDR3 length: 13 amino acids. CDR3: CSASSGRAGEQFF.

The rearrangement uses TRBV19 and TRBJ2-7; the D gene TCRdb calls, TRBD1, cannot be checked with no DNA. The CDR3 consists of 15 residues. The V gene's germline CDR1 is LNHDA and CDR2 SQIVND (reference sequence). This CDR3 reads CASSPDGTPYYEQYF.

The chain combines TRBV6-1 with TRBJ2-7. Germline values: CDR1 MNHNS, CDR2 SASEGT. The CDR3 has 14 amino acids. The CDR3 reads CASSELPNSYEQYF.

CDR3 protein: CSARVEGSGANVLTF. The chain has TRBV20-1 and TRBJ2-6. Germline CDR1 DFQATT, CDR2 SNEGSKA (reference sequence). The CDR3 has 15 residues.

This rearrangement joins TRBV7-2 to TRBJ2-7; TCRdb selects TRBD1, and the lack of DNA leaves this call unchecked. CDR1 SGHTA and CDR2 FQGNSA come from the germline V gene. The length of the CDR3 is 15 residues. CDR3 sequence: CASSLVGTNIYEQYF.

The chain recombines TRBV20-1 with TRBJ1-2; the D call of TRBD1 rests on TCRdb alone, since no DNA is present to check it. Germline values: CDR1 DFQATT, CDR2 SNEGSKA (reference sequence). CDR3 length equals 12 residues. CDR3 region: CSATGANYGYTF.

The V call is TRBV12-3 or TRBV12-4, the J call TRBJ2-7; the TCRdb D gene call, TRBD2, has no DNA to confirm it. The CDR3 is 14 residues long. The CDR3 is CASSPEGLDYEQYF.

The chain couples TRBV6-1 to TRBJ2-3; TCRdb indicates TRBD2, and absent DNA this call remains unverified. Germline assignment: CDR1 MNHNS and CDR2 SASEGT. The CDR3 has 16 amino acids. Here the CDR3 reads CASRGSRGPGTDTQYF.

V is TRBV10-3 and J is TRBJ2-5. The CDR3 covers 13 residues. Germline V gives CDR1 ENHRY, CDR2 SYGVKD. The CDR3 protein is CAISDTLVETQYF.

V and J are TRBV5-1 and TRBJ2-3; TCRdb lists TRBD1, though no DNA is available to test this call. The CDR3 covers 17 residues. Germline V gives CDR1 SGHRS, CDR2 YFSETQ. The CDR3 spells CASSLSRGPGGADTQYF.

The CDR3 region is CASHSQGSYEQYF. The V call is TRBV3-1, the J call TRBJ2-7. The germline CDR1 and CDR2 sequences are LGHDT and YNNKEL (reference sequence). This CDR3 contains 13 residues.

V usage is TRBV20-1 and J usage is TRBJ2-3; TCRdb's D call of TRBD2 is untestable without DNA. CDR3 length: 15 amino acids. The germline CDR1 and CDR2 sequences are DFQATT and SNEGSKA (reference sequence). CDR3 amino acids: CSARDGTSSTDTQYF.

J is TRBJ2-1 and V is TRBV5-1; no DNA is available, so the TRBD2 call from TCRdb remains unchecked. The CDR3 has 14 amino acids. Germline lookup yields CDR1 SGHRS and CDR2 YFSETQ. This CDR3 is CASNALAGVREQFF.

This chain links TRBV20-1 with TRBJ2-3. The germline V gene encodes CDR1 DFQATT and CDR2 SNEGSKA (reference sequence). This CDR3 region has 12 residues. CDR3 in amino acids: CSAQPLGDTQYF.

This chain uses TRBV7-9 with TRBJ2-7. The CDR3 runs to 13 residues. The germline V gene encodes CDR1 SEHNR and CDR2 FQNEAQ (reference sequence). CDR3 protein: CASRGELSYEQYF.

This chain uses TRBV18 with TRBJ2-2; the D call from TCRdb, TRBD1, cannot be confirmed without DNA. CDR1 and CDR2 from the germline V gene are KGHSH and LQKENI. The CDR3 runs to 15 residues. The CDR3 here is CASSPLGQGTGELFF.